This T cell receptor beta chain was documented in a study of blood T cell repertoires in COVID-19. Overall study context: Both acute and convalescent COVID-19 samples were obtained from the United States, Italy and Spain.

In the authors' workflow: Counts of nucleated cells, estimated from reference gene primer amplification, were obtained. Measured with immunoSEQ multiplex PCR; TCRdb has only the in-frame clones, and not every one. V and J calls and clone size are copied from that table; D and trimming were computed from the DNA. Counted here are over 85,000 clones, approximately 79% occurring once; the ten biggest clones make up roughly 17%. CDR1 is MDHEN and CDR2 is SYDVKM in the germline V gene. Losses at the gene ends were 5 bases for V and 5 bases for J; bases not matched to a gene: 7. This CDR3 comprises 14 residues.

Sequencing input: peripheral blood. The clonotype originates from an elderly woman with active or convalescent COVID-19. The chain joins TRBV28 to TRBJ2-5, with 8 positions matching TRBD1. CDR3 nucleotide sequence: TGTGCCAGCAGTAAAGACAGGGGTTGGGAGACCCAGTACTTC. It translates to CASSKDRGWETQYF.